This paragraph covers one T cell receptor beta chain sequence. In the original analysis: By means of reference gene primer amplification, nucleated cell counts were estimated. Method: immunoSEQ multiplex PCR; TCRdb's copy keeps in-frame clones and lacks some. V and J calls and clone size are those listed in that table; D and trimming were worked out from the DNA. Among about 370,000 clones listed, approximately 87% were seen once. The data were taken from a study of blood T cell repertoires in COVID-19. Study-level background: Acute and convalescent COVID-19 specimens originated in the United States, Italy and Spain. In each case, the material was cDNA or gDNA derived from T cells, B-cell-depleted T cells, or PBMCs.

Seattle patients were enrolled while actively infected and followed longitudinally. The source material was peripheral blood. This clonotype was sampled from a young woman with COVID-19, enrolled during active disease.

Written as DNA, the CDR3 is TGTGCCAGCAGTTTTCGTATCGAGCAGTACTTC. It specifies CASSFRIEQYF. The chain employs TRBV28 and TRBJ2-7, with D hard to call. Germline V CDR1 and CDR2: MDHEN, SYDVKM. V was trimmed by 3 bases and J by 6 bases, leaving 6 bases between them. The CDR3 spans 11 residues.